These 26 T cell receptor beta chains originate from one sample sequenced in a study of shared clonotypes between healthy human individuals. Assay used: immunoSEQ multiplex PCR; TCRdb lists only in-frame clones, some missing. The data contain millions of clones, just under 95% of them singletons. CD8 cells classed as naive were CD45RO-negative and positively selected for CCR7, excluding terminally differentiated effector memory CD45RA+ cells. The source material was naive CD8+ T cells sorted from blood. The receptors stem from a man aged 18 to 30 in good health.

J is TRBJ2-7 and V is TRBV2, with 7 bases matching TRBD1. The CDR3 has 14 amino acids. Germline lookup yields CDR1 SNHLY and CDR2 FYNNEI. The J segment lost 2 bases and the V segment lost 2 bases, leaving 3 bases of the junction unmatched. CDR3 in amino acids: CASSESGQTYEQYF. CDR3 bases: TGTGCCAGCAGTGAATCGGGACAGACCTACGAGCAGTACTTC.

V and J are TRBV11-3 and TRBJ2-3; the D is unclear. Trimming removed 2 bases at V and 3 bases at J, with 3 bases between. This CDR3 region has 12 residues. CDR1 is SGHNT, CDR2 YENEEA, per germline. CDR3 bases: TGTGCCAGCAGCTTAAGGACAGATACGCAGTATTTT. Protein sequence: CASSLRTDTQYF.

Turning to this clone: Other nucleotide sequences in the sample specify the same CDR3. The rearrangement joins TRBV4-1 to TRBJ1-5; 8 bases fit TRBD1. Germline V gives CDR1 MGHRA, CDR2 YSYEKL. This CDR3 has 14 amino acids. J lost 7 bases, V lost 4 bases, and 6 bases had no gene match. The CDR3 protein is CASSLTGEGQPQHF. CDR3 in DNA: TGCGCCAGCAGCCTGACAGGGGAGGGACAGCCCCAGCATTTT.

This chain connects TRBV4-1 to TRBJ2-3; D may match TRBD1 or TRBD2 (5 bases each). Germline CDR1 MGHRA, CDR2 YSYEKL. The CDR3 length is 16 residues. Trimming left V 4 bases short and J 3 bases short, with 17 bases between. CDR3 region: CASSPLPGLGTDTQYF. CDR3 bases: TGCGCCAGCAGCCCCCTTCCGGGGCTAGGGACAGATACGCAGTATTTT.

The rearrangement uses TRBV4-2 and TRBJ1-6, with D possibly being TRBD1 (5 bases). The CDR3 is 17 amino acids. Trimming removed 0 bases from V and 6 bases from J, with 15 bases in between. Germline CDR1 and CDR2: LGHNA and YNFKEQ. CDR3 in DNA: TGTGCCAGCAGCCAAGAGGACGGGGCGATCGGTAATTCACCCCTCCACTTT. Its protein product is CASSQEDGAIGNSPLHF.

This clone was recorded only once. This sequence joins TRBV9 and TRBJ2-5, with D perhaps matching TRBD1 (5 bases). V was cut by 0 bases and J by 2 bases, with 11 bases left in between. From germline, CDR1 is SGDLS and CDR2 YYNGEE. The CDR3 sequence is 15 residues long. The CDR3: CASSVDVRVQETQYF. CDR3 sequence (DNA): TGTGCCAGCAGCGTAGATGTCAGGGTACAAGAGACCCAGTACTTC.

Turning to this clone: Other DNA variants within this sample encode the same CDR3. V gene TRBV6-5 combines with J gene TRBJ2-1, with a possible D match to TRBD2 (6 bases). The germline gives CDR1 MNHEY, CDR2 SVGAGI. V lost 2 bases and J lost 8, with 7 bases in between. The CDR3 extends over 12 amino acids. CDR3 residues: CASSYPGDEQFF. CDR3 sequence (DNA): TGTGCCAGCAGTTACCCGGGAGATGAGCAGTTCTTC.

The chain uses TRBV11-2 and TRBJ1-3; 7 nucleotides match TRBD1. The V and J ends lost 4 bases and 0 bases, in that order; junction bases with no gene match: 9. This CDR3 has 17 amino acids. Germline loops: CDR1 SGHAT, CDR2 FQNNGV. The CDR3 DNA sequence: TGTGCCAGCAGCTCCGGGACAGAAGGAGTCTCTGGAAACACCATATATTTT. The encoded protein is CASSSGTEGVSGNTIYF.

The gene calls are TRBV6-6 and TRBJ2-7, with D perhaps TRBD1 (6 bases). The CDR3 contains 11 residues. Trimming took 6 bases from V and 9 from J, leaving 12 bases between them. Germline V gene lookup returns CDR1 MNHNY and CDR2 SVGAGI (reference sequence). CDR3 region: CASSRDIGQYF. The CDR3 region has the DNA TGTGCCAGCAGCCGGGACATCGGGCAGTACTTC.

The rearrangement joins TRBV6-6 to TRBJ2-1; D is unclear. This CDR3 spans 12 amino acids. CDR1 is MNHNY, CDR2 SVGAGI, per germline (reference sequence). V lost 5 bases and J lost 5, with 7 bases in between. The CDR3, as DNA: TGTGCCAGCAGTGAGGCCAACAATGAGCAGTTCTTC. This codes for CASSEANNEQFF.

The chain carries TRBV27 and TRBJ2-3; D not certain. Germline V gene data show CDR1 as MNHEY and CDR2 as SMNVEV (reference sequence). The germline V and J ends were trimmed by 5 bases and 2 bases, with 14 bases remaining between them. The CDR3 spans 15 residues. CDR3: CASSPLRGDTDTQYF. The CDR3 coding sequence is TGTGCCAGCAGTCCCTTAAGAGGCGACACAGATACGCAGTATTTT.

The chain combines TRBV4-3 with TRBJ2-5; possible D gene TRBD2, 6 bases. Germline-derived CDR1 and CDR2 are LGHNA and YSLEER. This CDR3 is 15 amino acids long. Trimming pared 4 bases from V and 5 bases from J, leaving 17 bases between. CDR3 region: CASSLRGRNDETQYF. The CDR3 DNA follows: TGCGCCAGCAGCCTTCGGGGGAGAAATGATGAGACCCAGTACTTC.

The chain uses TRBV5-6 and TRBJ1-1; D ambiguous. Germline V gene sequence: CDR1 SGHDT, CDR2 YYEEEE. The CDR3 sequence is 13 residues long. V lost 2 bases, J lost 4 bases, and 9 bases lay in between. This chain's CDR3 is CASSLNGPTEAFF. As DNA, the CDR3 is TGTGCCAGCAGCTTAAACGGGCCCACTGAAGCTTTCTTT.

This chain links TRBV6-6 with TRBJ2-3; tentative D call: TRBD2 (6 bases). Germline CDR1 is MNHNY and CDR2 is SVGAGI (reference sequence). This CDR3 has 15 residues. Trimming removed 8 bases from V and 2 bases from J, with 17 bases in between. DNA of the CDR3: TGTGCCAGCGGACTCGGACTAAGCTCCACAGATACGCAGTATTTT. It yields the protein CASGLGLSSTDTQYF.

Remarks on this clone: The same CDR3 also results from other DNA sequences found in this sample. The gene calls are TRBV4-1 and TRBJ2-7, with 11 bases identical to TRBD2. CDR1 is MGHRA and CDR2 is YSYEKL in the germline V gene. The V and J ends lost 3 bases and 1 base, in that order; junction bases with no gene match: 2. The CDR3 runs 15 residues. The CDR3 region is CASSHRLAGSYEQYF. The DNA of the CDR3 is TGCGCCAGCAGCCACAGACTAGCGGGATCCTACGAGCAGTACTTC.

Turning to this clone: The sample carries other DNA sequences with the same CDR3. The genes are TRBV7-6 and TRBJ2-2, with a weak D call TRBD2 (5 bases). In germline, CDR1 is SGHVS, CDR2 FNYEAQ. The CDR3 length is 16 residues. The germline V and J ends were trimmed by 5 bases and 1 base, with 14 bases remaining between them. Here the CDR3 DNA reads TGTGCCAGCAGCCCCCGTCTAGCAGGGAACACCGGGGAGCTGTTTTTT. This sequence encodes CASSPRLAGNTGELFF.

V is TRBV7-2 and J is TRBJ2-5; D is possibly TRBD2 (6 bases). Germline V gene sequence: CDR1 SGHTA, CDR2 FQGNSA. V was shortened by 0 bases and J by 7 bases, with 12 bases between the two germline ends. The CDR3 spans 14 residues. The CDR3 here is CASSLALTGGTQYF. DNA of the CDR3: TGTGCCAGCAGCTTAGCGCTTACCGGGGGGACCCAGTACTTC.

The V gene is TRBV5-4, the J gene TRBJ2-5, with 7 positions matching TRBD1. The V segment lost 2 bases and the J segment 3 bases; nucleotides outside the gene matches: 1. Germline-derived CDR1 and CDR2 are SGHNT and YYREEE (reference sequence). The CDR3 sequence is 13 residues long. The CDR3 here is CASSFDREETQYF. The CDR3 nucleotides are TGTGCCAGCAGCTTTGACAGGGAAGAGACCCAGTACTTC.

V gene TRBV5-1 combines with J gene TRBJ2-7, with 12 bases lining up with TRBD1. The CDR3 contains 14 residues. V was pared by 7 bases and J by 7 bases, with 9 bases of the junction left unmatched. The germline gives CDR1 SGHRS, CDR2 YFSETQ. This chain's CDR3 is CASVVGQGAGEQYF. The CDR3 coding sequence is TGCGCCAGCGTCGTGGGACAGGGGGCGGGGGAGCAGTACTTC.

A note on this clone: The identical CDR3 is also encoded by other nucleotide sequences in the sample. The chain carries TRBV6-5 and TRBJ2-7, with D perhaps being TRBD1 or TRBD2 (6 bases each). V was pared by 2 bases and J by 1 base, with 9 bases between. Per the germline V gene, CDR1 is MNHEY and CDR2 is SVGAGI. This CDR3 is built from 14 residues. CDR3 DNA: TGTGCCAGCAGTTACGGGGGGCAGTCCTACGAGCAGTACTTC. Amino acid sequence: CASSYGGQSYEQYF.

This rearrangement joins TRBV5-1 to TRBJ2-1, with D hard to call. The germline V and J ends were trimmed by 9 bases and 6 bases, with 7 bases remaining between them. Germline V gene data show CDR1 as SGHRS and CDR2 as YFSETQ. The CDR3 is 10 residues long. The CDR3 DNA reads TGCGCCAACCCCCTCAATGAGCAGTTCTTC. Protein sequence: CANPLNEQFF.

The chain combines TRBV7-2 with TRBJ2-3; 10 positions match TRBD2. V was pared by 1 base and J by 6 bases, with 13 bases of the junction left unmatched. The germline V gene encodes CDR1 SGHTA and CDR2 FQGNSA. The CDR3 loop spans 18 amino acids. For the CDR3, the DNA is TGTGCCAGCAGCTTAGTTCCCTCTAGCGGGAGCGGGATGGATACGCAGTATTTT. Protein: CASSLVPSSGSGMDTQYF.

The chain is built from TRBV6-5 and TRBJ1-1; D might be TRBD1 (5 bases). The CDR3 is made up of 14 amino acids. Trimming took off 4 bases at V and 3 bases at J, with 12 bases between the two ends. Germline-derived CDR1 and CDR2 are MNHEY and SVGAGI. CDR3 nucleotide sequence: TGTGCCAGCAGTTCGAGGGGCGAGGACACTGAAGCTTTCTTT. This encodes CASSSRGEDTEAFF.

This chain links TRBV7-9 with TRBJ2-5; the D call may be TRBD1 or TRBD2 (6 bases each). The CDR3 contains 16 residues. Germline V gene sequence: CDR1 SEHNR, CDR2 FQNEAQ (reference sequence). The V and J ends lost 3 bases and 3 bases respectively, with 17 bases between them. In DNA form, the CDR3 reads TGTGCCAGCAGCTTGGCCGGGGGCGTAAGCGAAGAGACCCAGTACTTC. Amino acids: CASSLAGGVSEETQYF. The whole variable domain, filled in from reference TRBV7-9 and TRBJ2-5, reads DTGVSQNPRHKITKRGQNVTFRCDPISEHNRLYWYRQTLGQGPEFLTYFQNEAQLEKSRLLSDRFSAERPKGSFSTLEIQRTEQGDSAMYLCASSLAGGVSEETQYFGPGTRLLVL.

This chain connects TRBV15 to TRBJ2-7; 7 bases match TRBD2. Germline CDR1 and CDR2: LNHNV and YYDKDF (reference sequence). V shed 7 bases, J shed 0 bases, and the junction held 9 bases outside the gene matches. The CDR3 has 15 residues. CDR3 nucleotides: TGTGCCACCACCAACCGGGGGGTAAACTCCTACGAGCAGTACTTC. This gives the protein CATTNRGVNSYEQYF.

This CDR3 reads CASSLWGEGNTGELFF. The CDR3 DNA reads TGTGCCAGCAGCCTCTGGGGGGAGGGCAACACCGGGGAGCTGTTTTTT. This chain links TRBV2 with TRBJ2-2, with TRBD2 matching 7 bases. Germline assignment: CDR1 SNHLY and CDR2 FYNNEI. This CDR3 comprises 16 residues. The V and J ends lost 6 bases and 2 bases, in that order; junction bases with no gene match: 9.